The T cell receptor (beta chain) described here comes from a study of shared clonotypes between healthy human individuals. As for the study in general: Researchers assigned three CD4 naive, three CD4 memory, two CD8 naive and one CD8 memory plate to each donor. Study-wide results and limits: Exclusively blood specimens were collected; tissue repertoires likely differ.

Generated by immunoSEQ multiplex PCR, the TCRdb table keeps only in-frame clones and is missing some. Of 1,500,000 or so clones in the sample, approximately 98.5% were seen once. Division of CD4+ cells produced a CD45RA+ naive subset and a CD45RA-negative memory subset. Germline loops: CDR1 SGHKS, CDR2 YYEKEE (reference sequence). Losses at the gene ends were 3 bases for V and 8 bases for J; bases not matched to a gene: 9. The CDR3 spans 15 residues. For this clone: What it binds is not known.

J is TRBJ2-1 and V is TRBV5-5, with 9 bases aligning to TRBD1. The receptor was derived from a young man in good health. Sequenced input: naive CD4+ T cells sorted from blood. The sample's subset: CD45RA+ positively selected. The CDR3 DNA follows: TGTGCCAGCAGCTGGGGACCGGGACAGGGATATGAGCAGTTCTTC. Translated, it gives CASSWGPGQGYEQFF.